The clone carrying this T cell receptor (beta chain) was seen more than once but under ten times. Its target is not known. CDR3 length: 15 residues. CDR1 SGHRS and CDR2 YFSETQ come from the germline V gene. V was pared by 3 bases and J by 0 bases, with 13 bases between. This entry belongs to a study of CD8+ T cells in alopecia areata. Study-level results: Scalp clonality dropped significantly under tofacitinib, as did expanded CD8+ top-100 clones. Amid tofacitinib therapy, many expanded lesional clones stayed present in scalp and blood.

Specified treatment: oral pan-JAK inhibitor, 5-10 mg twice daily. RNA was isolated and reverse transcribed to cDNA, the sequencing template. The table came from immunoSEQ multiplex PCR; TCRdb's copy has only in-frame clones and leaves some out. The sample has approximately 170,000 clones, approximately 60% seen once. The rearrangement joins TRBV5-1 to TRBJ2-7; D might be TRBD1 (6 bases). This clonotype was obtained from a human donor with alopecia areata. Sequencing was performed on CD4+ T cells sorted from blood, taken at week 24, from a patient treated with tofacitinib. The CDR3 bases are TGCGCCAGCAGCTCAGGGACATTTATCTCCTACGAGCAGTACTTC. It codes for CASSSGTFISYEQYF.